The 29 T cell receptor beta chains given below trace back to one sample, sequenced in a study of cytomegalovirus exposure and HLA in healthy donors. Sequencing was performed with immunoSEQ multiplex PCR; in TCRdb, only in-frame clones are kept and a portion is missing. The profile shows about 120,000 clones, roughly 88% of them singletons. Sequenced input: PBMCs. The receptors shown here come from a woman aged 18-29 years in good health and CMV-seropositive.

The CDR3 sequence: CASSDRQGAGVTIYF. The CDR3 nucleotides read TGTGCCAGCAGTGATCGGCAGGGGGCCGGTGTCACCATATATTTT. The chain combines TRBV2 with TRBJ1-3, with TRBD1 identical over 8 bases. V lost 3 bases to trimming and J lost 9 bases; unmatched junction nucleotides: 10. This CDR3 contains 15 residues. CDR1 and CDR2 (germline): SNHLY, FYNNEI.

The chain recombines TRBV9 with TRBJ2-7; D is perhaps TRBD1 (6 bases). Per germline, CDR1 SGDLS and CDR2 YYNGEE. The CDR3 runs 13 residues. V lost 1 base, J lost 7 bases, and 12 bases lay in between. The CDR3 protein is CASSVQGLGEQYF. In DNA form, the CDR3 reads TGTGCCAGCAGCGTACAGGGGCTTGGAGAGCAGTACTTC.

V is TRBV9 and J is TRBJ1-2; possibly TRBD1 for D (6 bases). This CDR3 contains 14 residues. V gave up 0 bases and J gave up 4 bases, with 10 bases separating them. The V gene's germline CDR1 is SGDLS and CDR2 YYNGEE. CDR3 in DNA: TGTGCCAGCAGCGTAGACCTGGGGGCCTATGGCTACACCTTC. This encodes CASSVDLGAYGYTF.

The genes are TRBV6-6 and TRBJ1-6; D is possibly TRBD1 (5 bases). CDR1 is MNHNY, CDR2 SVGAGI, per germline (reference sequence). V was trimmed by 5 bases and J by 8 bases, leaving 10 bases between them. The CDR3 extends over 13 amino acids. Written as DNA, the CDR3 is TGTGCCAGCAGTCGACAGCCGCATTCACCCCTCCACTTT. This gives the protein CASSRQPHSPLHF.

The DNA for the CDR3 is TGTGCCAGCAGCCCCGGGACACTTACCTACGAGCAGTACTTC. This gives the protein CASSPGTLTYEQYF. This sequence joins TRBV5-5 and TRBJ2-7; a weak D match, TRBD1 (6 bases). The V end lost 4 bases, the J end lost 2 bases, and 13 bases lay between the germline ends. The CDR3 spans 14 residues. Germline-derived CDR1 and CDR2 are SGHKS and YYEKEE (reference sequence).

The chain uses TRBV5-1 and TRBJ2-1; 7 bases are a match to TRBD1. The germline gives CDR1 SGHRS, CDR2 YFSETQ. V lost 3 bases to trimming and J lost 0 bases; unmatched junction nucleotides: 3. This CDR3 is 15 amino acids long. The CDR3 reads CASSWGQSSYNEQFF. Written as DNA, the CDR3 is TGCGCCAGCAGCTGGGGACAGTCCTCCTACAATGAGCAGTTCTTC.

The V call is TRBV6-5, the J call TRBJ2-1; 7 positions agree with TRBD1. Germline CDR1 and CDR2: MNHEY and SVGAGI. After removal of 0 bases from V and 2 bases from J, the junction contained 4 bases not matched to a gene. The CDR3 sequence is 16 residues long. The DNA for the CDR3 is TGTGCCAGCAGTTACTCGATCGGGACAGCCTACAATGAGCAGTTCTTC. Translation: CASSYSIGTAYNEQFF.

The chain carries TRBV19 and TRBJ1-2; the match to TRBD1 covers 8 bases. The trim removed 8 bases at V and 7 bases at J, leaving 6 bases unmatched. This CDR3 is built from 12 residues. Germline lookup yields CDR1 LNHDA and CDR2 SQIVND (reference sequence). For the CDR3, the DNA is TGTGCCAGTGGAACAGGGGGTCGTGGCTACACCTTC. This encodes CASGTGGRGYTF.

The chain employs TRBV5-1 and TRBJ2-6; 8 bases fit TRBD1. The trim removed 0 bases at V and 1 base at J, leaving 6 bases unmatched. The CDR3 runs to 18 residues. The germline V gene encodes CDR1 SGHRS and CDR2 YFSETQ. The CDR3 loop reads CASSLGQGTSSGANVLTF. The CDR3 nucleotides are TGCGCCAGCAGCTTGGGACAGGGGACTTCTTCTGGGGCCAACGTCCTGACTTTC.

This clone occurred once. The chain couples TRBV14 to TRBJ2-7; TRBD1 aligns across 7 bases. The CDR3 covers 16 residues. The germline V gene encodes CDR1 SGHDN and CDR2 FVKESK. The trim removed 6 bases at V and 0 bases at J, leaving 11 bases unmatched. Here the CDR3 DNA reads TGTGCCAGCAGATCGTCCTACGGGACAGCCTCCTACGAGCAGTACTTC. Translated, it gives CASRSSYGTASYEQYF.

This chain uses TRBV4-2 with TRBJ2-3; the match to TRBD2 covers 8 bases. The V segment lost 0 bases and the J segment 6 bases; nucleotides outside the gene matches: 8. This CDR3 contains 16 residues. CDR1 and CDR2 (germline): LGHNA, YNFKEQ. The CDR3 nucleotides read TGTGCCAGCAGCCAAGATAATGGACTAGCCTCGGATACGCAGTATTTT. Translation gives CASSQDNGLASDTQYF.

The chain employs TRBV19 and TRBJ1-2; D ambiguous. There are 14 residues in the CDR3. Germline CDR1 and CDR2: LNHDA and SQIVND (reference sequence). Trimming removed 5 bases from V and 5 bases from J, with 15 bases in between. CDR3 sequence reads: CASSPPRAGYGYTF. CDR3 DNA: TGTGCCAGTAGTCCACCGAGGGCGGGGTATGGCTACACCTTC.

This chain uses TRBV15 with TRBJ2-7; 9 bases line up with TRBD1. Trimming at V came to 5 bases and at J to 5 bases, leaving 13 bases not matched to a gene. In germline, CDR1 is LNHNV, CDR2 YYDKDF (reference sequence). CDR3 length: 16 residues. In DNA form, the CDR3 reads TGTGCCACCAGCGGTGAACCCGGGACAGGGATGAACGAGCAGTACTTC. It translates to CATSGEPGTGMNEQYF.

This clone was counted a single time. The chain links TRBV5-1 to TRBJ2-6; a possible D gene is TRBD2 (6 bases). The V and J ends lost 3 bases and 2 bases respectively, with 15 bases between them. Germline V gene lookup returns CDR1 SGHRS and CDR2 YFSETQ. This CDR3 has 17 residues. The CDR3 reads CASSSSLWGAGANVLTF. CDR3 bases: TGCGCCAGCAGCTCCTCATTGTGGGGGGCTGGGGCCAACGTCCTGACTTTC.

The CDR3 sequence is CASSSKGTGADEQYF. Written as DNA, the CDR3 is TGTGCCAGCAGCTCAAAAGGGACAGGGGCAGACGAGCAGTACTTC. This chain connects TRBV7-9 to TRBJ2-7, with TRBD1 matching 10 bases. The V and J ends lost 4 bases and 5 bases, in that order; junction bases with no gene match: 8. Germline V CDR1 and CDR2: SEHNR, FQNEAQ (reference sequence). This CDR3 spans 15 amino acids.

This rearrangement joins TRBV19 to TRBJ1-6; D is unclear. This CDR3 is built from 13 residues. Trimming left V 6 bases short and J 9 bases short, with 12 bases between. Germline CDR1 reads LNHDA; CDR2 reads SQIVND (reference sequence). CDR3 sequence: CASRIGRSSPLHF. CDR3 coding DNA: TGTGCCAGTAGGATCGGGAGGAGTTCACCCCTCCACTTT.

The chain recombines TRBV5-6 with TRBJ1-2; weak D call: TRBD1 (6 bases). V was cut by 6 bases and J by 0 bases, with 15 bases left in between. Per the germline V gene, CDR1 is SGHDT and CDR2 is YYEEEE. The CDR3 is made up of 15 amino acids. The DNA of the CDR3 is TGTGCCAGCACAAAGGACAGAGTAGCTAACTATGGCTACACCTTC. It is translated as CASTKDRVANYGYTF.

The chain combines TRBV11-2 with TRBJ2-2, with 8 bases that match TRBD1. The CDR3 length is 18 residues. The germline CDR1 and CDR2 sequences are SGHAT and FQNNGV. The J segment lost 4 bases and the V segment lost 5 bases, leaving 15 bases of the junction unmatched. The CDR3 sequence is CASSKPTGGPSGTGELFF. The CDR3 bases are TGTGCCAGCAGCAAGCCTACAGGGGGACCCTCGGGCACCGGGGAGCTGTTTTTT. Full variable domain (missing parts from reference TRBV11-2 and TRBJ2-2): EAGVAQSPRYKIIEKRQSVAFWCNPISGHATLYWYQQILGQGPKLLIQFQNNGVVDDSQLPKDRFSAERLKGVDSTLKIQPAKLEDSAVYLCASSKPTGGPSGTGELFFGEGSRLTVL.

The chain recombines TRBV28 with TRBJ1-5; the D gene is possibly TRBD1 (5 bases). Between the trimmed V and J ends, which lost 2 bases and 8 bases, there was a span of 16 bases. Per germline, CDR1 MDHEN and CDR2 SYDVKM. The CDR3 has 15 residues. DNA of the CDR3: TGTGCCAGCAGTTTAACCAGGGCGGATTTGAAGCCCCAGCATTTT. Amino acids: CASSLTRADLKPQHF.

V gene TRBV5-5 combines with J gene TRBJ2-2; a weak D match, TRBD1 (6 bases). Germline V CDR1 and CDR2: SGHKS, YYEKEE (reference sequence). The CDR3 is 16 amino acids. Trimming shortened V by 4 bases and J by 4 bases, and 17 bases separated the two germline ends. For the CDR3, the DNA is TGTGCCAGCAGCGTGAGCCCCAGGGGAATCACCGGGGAGCTGTTTTTT. It encodes CASSVSPRGITGELFF.

This chain uses TRBV30 with TRBJ1-1; maybe TRBD1 (5 bases). The germline gives CDR1 GTSNPN, CDR2 SVGIG (reference sequence). Trimming removed 0 bases from V and 6 bases from J, with 17 bases in between. The CDR3 is made up of 15 amino acids. The CDR3 sequence: CAWSVLGEVRAEAFF. The CDR3 DNA sequence: TGTGCCTGGAGTGTTTTAGGGGAAGTAAGGGCTGAAGCTTTCTTT.

The chain joins TRBV7-7 to TRBJ2-5; D perhaps matches TRBD2 (6 bases). The CDR3 is made up of 13 amino acids. CDR1 is SSHAT and CDR2 is FNYEAQ in the germline V gene (reference sequence). The CDR3 nucleotides read TGTGCTAGCGGACAAAATCACCGGGAGACCCAGTACTTC. Its protein is CASGQNHRETQYF.

The V and J genes are TRBV2 and TRBJ1-1, with unresolved D. Trimming stripped 6 bases from V and 3 bases from J, with 5 bases between. The CDR3 has 11 residues. Per germline, CDR1 SNHLY and CDR2 FYNNEI. CDR3 sequence reads: CASSLHTEAFF. In DNA, the CDR3 is TGTGCCAGCAGCCTCCACACTGAAGCTTTCTTT.

The CDR3 DNA reads as TGTGCAAGTCGCTTAGGGGGGCCGGACGGGGATACGCAGTATTTT. Protein: CASRLGGPDGDTQYF. The V call is TRBV12-2, the J call TRBJ2-3; the D call TRBD1 from the table was never checked on the DNA. TRBV12-2 is classified as a pseudogene. There are 15 residues in the CDR3.

The V gene is TRBV5-6, the J gene TRBJ1-5; no definite D call. The V gene's germline CDR1 is SGHDT and CDR2 YYEEEE. V lost 1 base, J lost 5 bases, and 10 bases lay in between. The CDR3 has 14 amino acids. The CDR3 reads CASSLSGVHQPQHF. The DNA for the CDR3 is TGTGCCAGCAGCTTGAGCGGCGTACATCAGCCCCAGCATTTT.

This clone was observed a few times. The chain recombines TRBV6-1 with TRBJ2-1, with TRBD2 matching 10 bases. Trimming took 3 bases from V and 3 from J; bases not matched to a gene: 2. The CDR3 contains 15 residues. Germline V gene sequence: CDR1 MNHNS, CDR2 SASEGT. CDR3 DNA sequence: TGTGCCAGCAGTGATCTAGCGGGAGTCTACAATGAGCAGTTCTTC. It encodes CASSDLAGVYNEQFF.

The rearrangement uses TRBV5-1 and TRBJ2-5, with TRBD2 matching over 11 bases. Losses at the gene ends were 3 bases for V and 5 bases for J; bases not matched to a gene: 6. CDR1 is SGHRS, CDR2 YFSETQ, per germline. The CDR3 loop spans 15 amino acids. CDR3 sequence (DNA): TGCGCCAGCAGCTATAGCGGGGGGGCCGAGGAGACCCAGTACTTC. Translated: CASSYSGGAEETQYF.

This sequence joins TRBV6-5 and TRBJ2-3; 8 bases match TRBD2. Per germline, CDR1 MNHEY and CDR2 SVGAGI. V lost 5 bases to trimming and J lost 6 bases; unmatched junction nucleotides: 7. This CDR3 has 14 residues. CDR3 residues: CASSPSGSGDTQYF. The CDR3 DNA reads TGTGCCAGCAGTCCCAGCGGGAGTGGCGATACGCAGTATTTT.

The chain uses TRBV7-3 and TRBJ1-1; D not certain. The CDR3 runs to 14 residues. The V end lost 4 bases, the J end lost 2 bases, and 11 bases lay between the germline ends. Germline assignment: CDR1 SGHTA and CDR2 FQGTGA. CDR3 DNA: TGTGCCAGCAGCTCCCGAGGGCTAAACACTGAAGCTTTCTTT. It yields the protein CASSSRGLNTEAFF. Complete variable domain (other parts from reference TRBV7-3 and TRBJ1-1): GAGVSQTPSNKVTEKGKYVELRCDPISGHTALYWYRQSLGQGPEFLIYFQGTGAADDSGLPNDRFFAVRPEGSVSTLKIQRTERGDSAVYLCASSSRGLNTEAFFGQGTRLTVV.